The count of the clone carrying this T cell receptor beta chain is one. These data belong to a study of blood T cell repertoires in COVID-19. On the study more broadly: The samples span acute and convalescent COVID-19 from the United States, Italy and Spain. T cells, B-cell-depleted T cells, or PBMCs provided the cDNA or gDNA that served as material.

CDR3 length: 13 residues. The germline CDR1 and CDR2 sequences are MNHEY and SVGEGT. V shed 5 bases and J shed 1 base, with 6 bases lying between them. Original analysis: Counts of nucleated cells, estimated from reference gene primer amplification, were obtained. TCRdb's table, derived via immunoSEQ multiplex PCR, lists solely in-frame clones and lacks some. Clone size and the V and J calls come from that table; the DNA yielded D and trimming. Of about 100,000 clones in the sample, approximately 84% are singletons; the top ten hold just under 4.5%. The source is a human donor in a cohort sampled during active COVID-19. Sequencing was performed on peripheral blood. V usage is TRBV6-2 or TRBV6-3 and J usage is TRBJ2-1; D gene uncertain. CDR3: CASSRLSYNEQFF. The CDR3, as DNA: TGTGCCAGCAGTCGACTGTCCTACAATGAGCAGTTCTTC.